These T cell receptor beta chains were read from a single sample in a study of blood T cell repertoires in COVID-19. Only in-frame clones appear in the TCRdb table, and some are missing; sequencing was by immunoSEQ multiplex PCR. The table shows tens of thousands of clones, with about 81% occurring only once. Source material: peripheral blood. The source is a human donor in a cohort sampled during active COVID-19. CDR3s include the opening cysteine and the closing phenylalanine or tryptophan. The order of the fields is D gene, V gene, J gene, clone size, CDR3 protein, CDR3 DNA. The D gene is left open where the match is weak. Size tells how often a clone was seen (once, few, many) or the class of an expanded clone, and some rows leave it out.

-,TRBV4-3,TRBJ2-7,-,CASSQDPEGEQYF,TGCGCCAGCAGCCAAGATCCCGAGGGCGAGCAGTACTTC
-,TRBV28,TRBJ2-3,-,CASTDRSTDTQYF,TGTGCCAGTACGGACAGAAGCACAGATACGCAGTATTTT
-,TRBV20-1,TRBJ2-2,-,CSATQGELFF,TGCAGTGCGACTCAAGGGGAGCTGTTTTTT
-,TRBV7-9,TRBJ1-3,-,CASSFGQGIGYTIYF,TGTGCCAGCAGCTTCGGGCAGGGGATCGGGTACACCATATATTTT
-,TRBV24-1,TRBJ2-5,-,CATSDWGGAGKETQYF,TGTGCCACCAGTGATTGGGGGGGGGCCGGGAAAGAGACCCAGTACTTC
TRBD2,TRBV28,TRBJ2-1,-,CASSLGGRAYNEQFF,TGTGCCAGCAGTTTAGGCGGGAGGGCCTACAATGAGCAGTTCTTC
TRBD2,TRBV3-1/TRBV3-2,TRBJ2-1,-,CASSLTSGTNNEQFF,TGTGCCAGCAGCCTCACTAGCGGGACTAACAATGAGCAGTTCTTC
-,TRBV6-1,TRBJ2-7,many,CASSEFLPSYEQYF,TGTGCCAGCAGTGAGTTTCTCCCCTCCTACGAGCAGTACTTC
-,TRBV5-8,TRBJ1-2,many,CASSLLRAYGYTF,TGTGCCAGCAGCTTGCTGAGGGCCTATGGCTACACCTTC
-,TRBV6-1,TRBJ2-7,-,CASSEAISPGGSYEQYF,TGTGCCAGCAGTGAAGCTATCTCTCCTGGAGGTTCCTACGAGCAGTACTTC
-,TRBV6-5,TRBJ2-4,-,CASRRSLAKNIQYF,TGTGCCAGCAGAAGAAGCCTAGCCAAAAACATTCAGTACTTC
TRBD2,TRBV7-3,TRBJ2-7,-,CASSLRRAGGAYEQYF,TGTGCCAGCAGCTTAAGGCGGGCGGGAGGCGCCTACGAGCAGTACTTC
TRBD1,TRBV7-2,TRBJ2-7,-,CASSLYRGPYEQYF,TGTGCCAGCAGCTTATACAGGGGGCCCTACGAGCAGTACTTC
TRBD2,TRBV6-6,TRBJ2-3,once,CASRPGGGTDTQYF,TGTGCCAGCAGACCTGGGGGGGGCACAGATACGCAGTATTTT
-,TRBV9,TRBJ2-7,few,CASSAATGREQYF,TGTGCCAGCAGCGCGGCGACAGGGAGGGAGCAGTACTTC
TRBD2,TRBV4-2,TRBJ2-7,-,CASSPRGAGGVYEQYF,TGTGCCAGCAGCCCCCGCGGGGCGGGAGGGGTCTACGAGCAGTACTTC
TRBD1,TRBV27,TRBJ2-7,-,CASSLSGTGGDFNEQYF,TGTGCCAGCAGTTTATCGGGGACAGGGGGCGACTTTAACGAGCAGTACTTC
TRBD2,TRBV4-2,TRBJ2-3,-,CASSQEKVGGSADTQYF,TGTGCCAGCAGCCAAGAAAAGGTGGGGGGGAGCGCAGATACGCAGTATTTT
-,TRBV7-9,TRBJ2-5,-,CASSSPRGGPSVQETQYF,TGTGCCAGCAGCTCCCCTAGAGGCGGTCCAAGCGTTCAAGAGACCCAGTACTTC
TRBD1,TRBV7-9,TRBJ2-2,-,CASSLARVSGTGVTGELFF,TGTGCCAGCAGCTTAGCCCGGGTGTCCGGGACAGGGGTTACCGGGGAGCTGTTTTTT
TRBD2,TRBV30,TRBJ2-1,-,CAWSWVAGDNEQFF,TGTGCCTGGAGTTGGGTAGCGGGGGACAATGAGCAGTTCTTC
-,TRBV28,TRBJ1-3,-,CASSTDTPSGNTICF,TGTGCCAGCAGTACGGACACTCCCTCTGGAAACACCATATGTTTT
-,TRBV18,TRBJ2-7,-,CASSPVRRISYEQYF,TGTGCCAGCTCACCCGTACGGCGGATCTCCTACGAGCAGTACTTC
TRBD2,TRBV16,TRBJ2-1,-,CASSQNPSGRMGNEQFF,TGTGCCAGCAGCCAAAATCCTAGCGGGAGAATGGGTAATGAGCAGTTCTTC
TRBD2,TRBV6-6,TRBJ2-7,few,CASSYFSSGQAEQYF,TGTGCCAGCAGTTACTTCTCTAGCGGGCAAGCCGAGCAGTACTTC
TRBD2,TRBV7-9,TRBJ2-3,-,CASSLRTSGYLTDTQYF,TGTGCCAGCAGCTTAAGGACTAGCGGTTACCTCACAGATACGCAGTATTTT
TRBD1,TRBV3-1/TRBV3-2,TRBJ1-1,-,CASSQRGTGDNTEAFF,TGTGCCAGCAGCCAGAGAGGTACAGGGGATAACACTGAAGCTTTCTTT
TRBD1,TRBV6-2/TRBV6-3,TRBJ2-7,-,CASSTDRGAFLFEQYF,TGTGCCAGCAGTACCGACAGGGGAGCGTTTTTGTTCGAGCAGTACTTC
-,TRBV7-8,TRBJ2-3,-,CASSLRTPSGDTQYF,TGTGCCAGCAGCCTCCGGACACCTTCGGGAGATACGCAGTATTTT
-,TRBV9,TRBJ2-3,once,CASSATVADTQYF,TGTGCCAGCAGCGCCACCGTAGCAGATACGCAGTATTTT
TRBD2,TRBV7-2,TRBJ2-3,-,CASSLVGLAGGPSPQYF,TGTGCCAGCAGCTTAGTAGGACTAGCGGGAGGGCCTTCTCCGCAGTATTTT
-,TRBV3-1/TRBV3-2,TRBJ1-1,-,CASSQMLGDSKAFF,TGTGCCAGCAGCCAAATGCTCGGAGACTCAAAAGCTTTCTTT
TRBD1,TRBV3-1/TRBV3-2,TRBJ1-3,-,CASSQVGLGTGSNSGNTIYF,TGTGCCAGCAGCCAAGTGGGTTTAGGGACAGGGTCCAACTCTGGAAACACCATATATTTT
-,TRBV7-2,TRBJ2-3,-,CASSLVGGVGTDTQYF,TGTGCCAGCAGCTTAGTGGGGGGAGTTGGCACAGATACGCAGTATTTT
-,TRBV7-9,TRBJ1-4,-,CASSLDTGEKLFF,TGTGCCAGCAGCTTAGACACGGGGGAAAAACTGTTTTTT
-,TRBV7-3,TRBJ2-3,-,CASSPAAREEGTDTQYF,TGTGCCAGCAGCCCCGCTGCCAGGGAAGAAGGAACAGATACGCAGTATTTT
-,TRBV7-9,TRBJ2-5,-,CASSDGLQETQYF,TGTGCCAGCAGCGATGGACTTCAAGAGACCCAGTACTTC
-,TRBV7-2,TRBJ1-1,-,CASSPIFNMNTEAFF,TGTGCCAGCAGCCCGATATTTAACATGAACACTGAAGCTTTCTTT
-,TRBV6-6,TRBJ1-2,-,CASSYSSDYGYTF,TGTGCCAGCAGTTACTCATCTGACTATGGCTACACCTTC
TRBD2,TRBV28,TRBJ2-7,-,CASSLIGGGPYEQYF,TGTGCCAGCAGTTTAATTGGGGGAGGGCCGTACGAGCAGTACTTC
TRBD1,TRBV2,TRBJ1-4,once,CATKRQGAANEKLFF,TGTGCCACAAAGAGACAGGGGGCGGCTAATGAAAAACTGTTTTTT